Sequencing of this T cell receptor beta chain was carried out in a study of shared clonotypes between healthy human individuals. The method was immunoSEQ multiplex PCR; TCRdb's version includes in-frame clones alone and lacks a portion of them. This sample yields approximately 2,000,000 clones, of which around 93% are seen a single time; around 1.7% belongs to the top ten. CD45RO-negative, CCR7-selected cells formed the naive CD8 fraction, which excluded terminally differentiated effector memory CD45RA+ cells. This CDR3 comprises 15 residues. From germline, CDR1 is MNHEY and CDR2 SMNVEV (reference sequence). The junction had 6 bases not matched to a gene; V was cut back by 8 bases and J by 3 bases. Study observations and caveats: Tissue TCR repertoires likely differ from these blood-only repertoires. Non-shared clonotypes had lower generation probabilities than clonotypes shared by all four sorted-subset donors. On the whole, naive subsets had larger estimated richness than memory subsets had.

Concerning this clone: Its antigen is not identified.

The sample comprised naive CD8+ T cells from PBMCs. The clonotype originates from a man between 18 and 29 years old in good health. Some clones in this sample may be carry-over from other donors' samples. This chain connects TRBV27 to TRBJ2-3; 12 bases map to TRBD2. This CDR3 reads CASWDLAGGTDTQYF. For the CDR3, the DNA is TGTGCCAGCTGGGACCTAGCGGGAGGGACAGATACGCAGTATTTT.